This record looks at one TCR beta chain sequence and its context. The DNA ends 3 residues before the CDR3 does, and the rest of the CDR3 is filled in from the germline J gene. Germline CDR1 and CDR2: SNHLY and FYNNEI. This CDR3 spans 14 amino acids. V shed 7 bases and J 5 bases; nucleotides not matched to a gene: 10. The entry originates in a study of T cells in women clearing cervical HPV infection. On the study more broadly: No precancer developed; the control's incident HPV16 infection cleared within 12 months. Only a few women had HLA typing results available.

Assay used: immunoSEQ multiplex PCR; TCRdb lists only in-frame clones, some missing. The sample totals some 16,000 clones; its top ten clones hold roughly a tenth. The sequenced material came from blood buffy coat. The receptor was isolated from a woman aged 18-69 years with a cervical HPV16 infection that either progressed to CIN3+ or cleared (not recorded which). The rearrangement links TRBV2 to TRBJ1-1; 7 bases line up with TRBD1. The part of the CDR3 DNA that was read is TGTGCCAGCATTGGTACAGGGGTTGATACTGAA. Translation gives CASIGTGVDTE. From start to end, the CDR3 is CASIGTGVDTEAFF.